Each of the 20 T cell receptor beta chains below was sequenced from the same sample in a study of OX40 agonist ivuxolimab in advanced cancers. This table comes from immunoSEQ multiplex PCR, and its TCRdb copy is limited to in-frame clones, with some not included. This sample has 55,000 to 70,000 clones, with around nine tenths found just once. The sequenced sample was CD4+ or CD8+ T cells sorted from blood, obtained in a trial of the OX40 agonist ivuxolimab. The receptors were sampled from an adult with an advanced solid tumor such as melanoma, head and neck, liver or kidney cancer.

The chain is built from TRBV6-5 and TRBJ1-1; 8 positions match TRBD1. Germline CDR1 is MNHEY and CDR2 is SVGAGI. The J segment lost 7 bases and the V segment lost 2 bases, leaving 0 bases of the junction unmatched. The CDR3 has 12 amino acids. CDR3 region: CASSYDRGEAFF. CDR3 coding DNA: TGTGCCAGCAGTTACGACAGGGGTGAAGCTTTCTTT.

In its sample, this clone was seen a few times. The J gene is TRBJ2-2, the V gene TRBV15; D is perhaps TRBD1 (6 bases). The germline gives CDR1 LNHNV, CDR2 YYDKDF (reference sequence). The CDR3 is 14 amino acids. The germline V and J ends were trimmed by 0 bases and 14 bases, with 16 bases remaining between them. CDR3 residues: CATSREGAAPTLFF. CDR3 DNA sequence: TGTGCCACCAGCAGAGAGGGGGCAGCTCCCACCCTGTTTTTT.

The V call is TRBV19, the J call TRBJ2-5, with TRBD1 matching 10 bases. The CDR3 spans 16 residues. V lost 3 bases to trimming and J lost 3 bases; unmatched junction nucleotides: 7. The V gene's germline CDR1 is LNHDA and CDR2 SQIVND (reference sequence). CDR3 nucleotides: TGTGCCAGTAGTATGGGTTCCGGGACAGGGGAAGAGACCCAGTACTTC. It translates to CASSMGSGTGEETQYF.

The chain links TRBV5-1 to TRBJ2-5, with TRBD1 identical over 9 bases. V dropped 6 bases and J dropped 1; count of bases not matched to a gene: 1. The germline CDR1 and CDR2 sequences are SGHRS and YFSETQ. There are 13 residues in the CDR3. In DNA, the CDR3 is TGCGCCAGCAACAGGGGGCCCCAAGAGACCCAGTACTTC. Its translation: CASNRGPQETQYF.

DNA for the CDR3: TGTGCCAGCAGCGTAGGGTCCGGGAACACCGGGGAGCTGTTTTTT. Its translation: CASSVGSGNTGELFF. The J gene is TRBJ2-2, the V gene TRBV9; no clear D gene. V dropped 0 bases and J dropped 1 base, with 7 bases sitting between them. The CDR3 runs 15 residues. CDR1 SGDLS and CDR2 YYNGEE come from the germline V gene.

This clone was picked up one time. This chain links TRBV5-6 with TRBJ1-6, with a tentative D call TRBD1 (5 bases). Trimming pared 0 bases from V and 6 bases from J, leaving 10 bases between. Germline loops: CDR1 SGHDT, CDR2 YYEEEE. The CDR3 is 15 amino acids. The CDR3 loop is CASSLAGQRNSPLHF. DNA of the CDR3: TGTGCCAGCAGCTTGGCGGGGCAGCGTAATTCACCCCTCCACTTT. Using reference TRBV5-6 and TRBJ1-6 for the parts outside the CDR3, the full variable domain is DAGVTQSPTHLIKTRGQQVTLRCSPKSGHDTVSWYQQALGQGPQFIFQYYEEEERQRGNFPDRFSGHQFPNYSSELNVNALLLGDSALYLCASSLAGQRNSPLHFGNGTRLTVT.

This chain connects TRBV29-1 to TRBJ2-7, with 8 bases fitting TRBD2. Germline assignment: CDR1 SQVTM and CDR2 ANQGSEA. This CDR3 spans 13 amino acids. V lost 7 bases to trimming and J lost 6 bases; unmatched junction nucleotides: 11. The CDR3 DNA reads TGCAGCGGGTGGTCGGGACTAGGGGCCGAGCAGTACTTC. Translating it yields CSGWSGLGAEQYF.

CDR3 amino acids: CASRGVIQGSTNEKLFF. CDR3 in DNA: TGCGCCAGCAGGGGTGTTATACAGGGATCAACTAATGAAAAACTGTTTTTT. This chain links TRBV5-1 with TRBJ1-4, with D maybe TRBD1 (6 bases). The CDR3 covers 17 residues. V dropped 5 bases and J dropped 0 bases, with 17 bases sitting between them. In germline, CDR1 is SGHRS, CDR2 YFSETQ.

Only one count was recorded for this clone. The V and J genes are TRBV7-9 and TRBJ2-1, with 8 positions matching TRBD1. The CDR3 runs to 13 residues. J lost 8 bases, V lost 5 bases, and 5 bases had no gene match. The V gene's germline CDR1 is SEHNR and CDR2 FQNEAQ (reference sequence). CDR3 sequence reads: CASSPRDRYEQFF. As DNA, the CDR3 is TGTGCCAGCAGCCCCCGGGACAGGTATGAGCAGTTCTTC. Full variable domain (remainder filled in from reference TRBV7-9 and TRBJ2-1): DTGVSQNPRHKITKRGQNVTFRCDPISEHNRLYWYRQTLGQGPEFLTYFQNEAQLEKSRLLSDRFSAERPKGSFSTLEIQRTEQGDSAMYLCASSPRDRYEQFFGPGTRLTVL.

This chain links TRBV28 with TRBJ1-2; D remains unclear. V lost 4 bases and J lost 0, with 12 bases in between. The CDR3 has 15 residues. Germline loops: CDR1 MDHEN, CDR2 SYDVKM. The CDR3 sequence: CASSSRRVANYGYTF. The CDR3 nucleotides are TGTGCCAGCAGTTCCCGCCGGGTTGCTAACTATGGCTACACCTTC.

The V call is TRBV19, the J call TRBJ1-1; TRBD1 is a possible D gene (5 bases). Germline V lookup: CDR1 LNHDA, CDR2 SQIVND (reference sequence). The CDR3 consists of 17 residues. V lost 3 bases and J 0 bases, leaving 17 bases between the germline ends. CDR3 sequence reads: CASSMGGTKGMNTEAFF. The CDR3 DNA reads as TGTGCCAGTAGTATGGGGGGGACGAAGGGGATGAACACTGAAGCTTTCTTT. Full variable domain (missing parts from reference TRBV19 and TRBJ1-1): DGGITQSPKYLFRKEGQNVTLSCEQNLNHDAMYWYRQDPGQGLRLIYYSQIVNDFQKGDIAEGYSVSREKKESFPLTVTSAQKNPTAFYLCASSMGGTKGMNTEAFFGQGTRLTVV.

A few counts support this clone. The chain combines TRBV15 with TRBJ1-1, with TRBD1 as a possible D gene (6 bases). V was trimmed by 3 bases and J by 1 base, leaving 15 bases between them. The CDR3 extends over 16 amino acids. The germline gives CDR1 LNHNV, CDR2 YYDKDF (reference sequence). CDR3 region: CATSRRGNRENTEAFF. For the CDR3, the DNA is TGTGCCACCAGCAGGCGGGGTAACAGGGAGAACACTGAAGCTTTCTTT.

The rearrangement joins TRBV7-9 to TRBJ1-1; unclear D gene. Germline values: CDR1 SEHNR, CDR2 FQNEAQ (reference sequence). The CDR3 is 13 residues long. The germline V and J ends were trimmed by 1 base and 13 bases, with 16 bases remaining between them. Written as DNA, the CDR3 is TGTGCCAGCAGCTTAGAGAATGTGGCCACCGGTTTCTTT. Protein sequence: CASSLENVATGFF. Drawing the rest from reference TRBV7-9 and TRBJ1-1, the complete variable domain is DTGVSQNPRHKITKRGQNVTFRCDPISEHNRLYWYRQTLGQGPEFLTYFQNEAQLEKSRLLSDRFSAERPKGSFSTLEIQRTEQGDSAMYLCASSLENVATGFFGQGTRLTVV.

This chain links TRBV2 with TRBJ1-1; tentative D call: TRBD1 (6 bases). CDR3 length equals 14 residues. Trimming took off 7 bases at V and 6 bases at J, with 18 bases between the two ends. Germline CDR1 and CDR2: SNHLY and FYNNEI. The chain's CDR3 is CASNAGARSSEAFF. CDR3 in DNA: TGTGCCAGCAACGCGGGGGCTCGTTCTTCTGAAGCTTTCTTT.

This chain uses TRBV29-1 with TRBJ2-7, with 7 bases aligning to TRBD1. Per germline, CDR1 SQVTM and CDR2 ANQGSEA. V was clipped by 7 bases and J by 0 bases; unmatched bases: 18. The CDR3 sequence is 17 residues long. The DNA for the CDR3 is TGCAGCGCACGACAGGGACCCTATTCGGATAGCTCCTACGAGCAGTACTTC. Translated, it gives CSARQGPYSDSSYEQYF.

This rearrangement joins TRBV7-9 to TRBJ2-3; TRBD1 is a possible D gene (6 bases). V was pared by 1 base and J by 5 bases, with 7 bases between. CDR3 length: 13 amino acids. Germline CDR1 is SEHNR and CDR2 is FQNEAQ (reference sequence). In DNA form, the CDR3 reads TGTGCCAGCAGCTTAGGACAGGTAGATACGCAGTATTTT. It is translated as CASSLGQVDTQYF.

The rearrangement links TRBV7-2 to TRBJ2-4; D gene uncertain. V was pared by 5 bases and J by 9 bases, with 8 bases between. The CDR3 has 11 residues. Germline V gives CDR1 SGHTA, CDR2 FQGNSA. CDR3 bases: TGTGCCAGCAGCATGGACGTCATTCAGTACTTC. As protein: CASSMDVIQYF.

The sample holds one count of this clone. The V call is TRBV6-1, the J call TRBJ2-7, with 7 bases matching TRBD1. The CDR3 totals 13 residues. Per the germline V gene, CDR1 is MNHNS and CDR2 is SASEGT. V lost 5 bases to trimming and J lost 2 bases; unmatched junction nucleotides: 3. CDR3 in amino acids: CASSRQGPYEQYF. CDR3 DNA: TGTGCCAGCAGTCGACAGGGACCCTACGAGCAGTACTTC.

This chain joins TRBV28 and TRBJ2-7, with 14 bases matching TRBD2. The CDR3 length is 18 residues. Losses at the gene ends were 2 bases for V and 7 bases for J; bases not matched to a gene: 13. Germline V gene sequence: CDR1 MDHEN, CDR2 SYDVKM. In nucleotides, the CDR3 is TGTGCCAGCAGTTTACCCGGGACTAGCGGGGGTACCCTAGGGGAGCAGTACTTC. Residues: CASSLPGTSGGTLGEQYF.

The rearrangement uses TRBV5-1 and TRBJ1-3; TRBD1 might be the D (5 bases). Germline lookup yields CDR1 SGHRS and CDR2 YFSETQ. The length of the CDR3 is 14 residues. Trimming removed 0 bases at V and 2 bases at J, with 6 bases between. The CDR3 coding sequence is TGCGCCAGCAGCTTGGCGGGGGCTGGAAACACCATATATTTT. Translated: CASSLAGAGNTIYF.